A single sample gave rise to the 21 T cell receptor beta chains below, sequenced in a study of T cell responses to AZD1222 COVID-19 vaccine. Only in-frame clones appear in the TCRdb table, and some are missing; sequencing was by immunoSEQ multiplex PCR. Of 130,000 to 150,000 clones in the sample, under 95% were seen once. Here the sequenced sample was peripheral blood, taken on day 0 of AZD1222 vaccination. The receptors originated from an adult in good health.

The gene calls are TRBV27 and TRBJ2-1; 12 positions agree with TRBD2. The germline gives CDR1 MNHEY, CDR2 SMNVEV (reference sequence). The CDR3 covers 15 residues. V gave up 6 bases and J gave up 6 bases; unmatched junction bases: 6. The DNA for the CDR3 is TGTGCCAGCAGGCGCGGGACTAGCGGGCTCAATGAGCAGTTCTTC. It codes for CASRRGTSGLNEQFF.

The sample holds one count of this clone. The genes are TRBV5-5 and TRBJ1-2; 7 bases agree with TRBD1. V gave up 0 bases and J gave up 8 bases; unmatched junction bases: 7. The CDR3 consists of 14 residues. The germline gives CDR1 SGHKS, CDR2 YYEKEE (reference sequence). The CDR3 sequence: CASSLAGGAQGYTF. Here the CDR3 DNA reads TGTGCCAGCAGCTTGGCAGGGGGGGCTCAAGGCTACACCTTC.

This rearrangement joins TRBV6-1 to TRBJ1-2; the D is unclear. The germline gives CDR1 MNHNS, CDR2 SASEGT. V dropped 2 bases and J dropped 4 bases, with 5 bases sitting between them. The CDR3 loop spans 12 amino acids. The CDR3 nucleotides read TGTGCCAGCAGTGAATTATCCTATGGCTACACCTTC. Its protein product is CASSELSYGYTF.

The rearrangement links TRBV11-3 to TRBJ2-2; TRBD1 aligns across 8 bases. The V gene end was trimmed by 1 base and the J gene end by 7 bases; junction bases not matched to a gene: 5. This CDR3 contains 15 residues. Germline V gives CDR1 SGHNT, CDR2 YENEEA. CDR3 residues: CASSLAGGELGELFF. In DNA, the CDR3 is TGTGCCAGCAGCTTAGCAGGGGGCGAGCTCGGGGAGCTGTTTTTT.

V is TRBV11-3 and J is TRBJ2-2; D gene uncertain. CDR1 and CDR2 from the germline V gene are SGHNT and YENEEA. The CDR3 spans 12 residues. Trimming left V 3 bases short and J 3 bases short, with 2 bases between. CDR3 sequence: CASSLYTGELFF. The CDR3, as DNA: TGTGCCAGCAGCTTGTACACCGGGGAGCTGTTTTTT. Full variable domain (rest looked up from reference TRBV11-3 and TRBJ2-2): EAGVVQSPRYKIIEKKQPVAFWCNPISGHNTLYWYLQNLGQGPELLIRYENEEAVDDSQLPKDRFSAERLKGVDSTLKIQPAELGDSAVYLCASSLYTGELFFGEGSRLTVL.

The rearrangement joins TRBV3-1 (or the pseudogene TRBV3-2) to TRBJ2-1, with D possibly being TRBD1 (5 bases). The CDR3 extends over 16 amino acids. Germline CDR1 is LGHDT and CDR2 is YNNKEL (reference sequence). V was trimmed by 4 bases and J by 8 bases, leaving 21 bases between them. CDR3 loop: CASSRRPGLRSDEQFF. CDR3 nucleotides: TGTGCCAGCAGCCGCCGGCCAGGGCTAAGGTCGGATGAGCAGTTCTTC.

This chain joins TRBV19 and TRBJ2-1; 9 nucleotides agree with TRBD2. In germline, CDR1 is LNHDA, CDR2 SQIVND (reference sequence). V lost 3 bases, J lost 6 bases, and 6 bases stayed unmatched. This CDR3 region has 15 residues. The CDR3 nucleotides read TGTGCCAGTAGTATTGTCCTAGCGGGGACCAATGAGCAGTTCTTC. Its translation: CASSIVLAGTNEQFF.

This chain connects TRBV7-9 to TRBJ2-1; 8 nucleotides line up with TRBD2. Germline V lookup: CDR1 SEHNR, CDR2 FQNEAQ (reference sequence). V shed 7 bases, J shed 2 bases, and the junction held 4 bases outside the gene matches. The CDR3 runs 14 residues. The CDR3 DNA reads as TGTGCCAGCACCCATAGCGGGACCTACAATGAGCAGTTCTTC. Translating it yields CASTHSGTYNEQFF.

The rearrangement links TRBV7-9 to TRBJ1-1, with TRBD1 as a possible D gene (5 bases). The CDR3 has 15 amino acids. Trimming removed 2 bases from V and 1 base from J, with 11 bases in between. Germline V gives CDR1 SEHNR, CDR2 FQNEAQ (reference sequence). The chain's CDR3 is CASSLPGLTNTEAFF. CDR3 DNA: TGTGCCAGCAGCTTACCGGGACTGACGAACACTGAAGCTTTCTTT.

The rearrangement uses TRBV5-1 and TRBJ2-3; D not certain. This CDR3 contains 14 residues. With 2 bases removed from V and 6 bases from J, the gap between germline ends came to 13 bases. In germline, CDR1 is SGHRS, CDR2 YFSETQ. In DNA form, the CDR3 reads TGCGCCAGCAGCTTTGGAATTCAGCCGGATACGCAGTATTTT. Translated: CASSFGIQPDTQYF.

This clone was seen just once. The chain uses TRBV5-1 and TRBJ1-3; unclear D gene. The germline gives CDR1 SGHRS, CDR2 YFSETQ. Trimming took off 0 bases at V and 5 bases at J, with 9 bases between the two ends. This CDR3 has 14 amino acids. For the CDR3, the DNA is TGCGCCAGCAGCTTGGCCACGGGAAGAAACACCATATATTTT. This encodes CASSLATGRNTIYF.

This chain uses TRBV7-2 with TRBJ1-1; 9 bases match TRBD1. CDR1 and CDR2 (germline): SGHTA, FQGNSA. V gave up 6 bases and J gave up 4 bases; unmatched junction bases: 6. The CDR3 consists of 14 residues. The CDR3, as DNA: TGTGCCAGCAGGACGATGGGACAGGGCACTGAAGCTTTCTTT. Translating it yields CASRTMGQGTEAFF.

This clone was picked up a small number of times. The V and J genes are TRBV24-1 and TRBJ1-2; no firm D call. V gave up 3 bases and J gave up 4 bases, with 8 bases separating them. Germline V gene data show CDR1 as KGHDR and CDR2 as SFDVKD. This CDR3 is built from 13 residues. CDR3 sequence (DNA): TGTGCCACCAGTGATCCAGGTGCCTATGGCTACACCTTC. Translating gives CATSDPGAYGYTF.

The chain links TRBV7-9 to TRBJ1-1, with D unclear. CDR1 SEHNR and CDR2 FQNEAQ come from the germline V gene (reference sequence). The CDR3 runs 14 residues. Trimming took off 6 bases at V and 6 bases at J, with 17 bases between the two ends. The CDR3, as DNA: TGTGCCAGCAGGTCGCGCTACCTGGACGCTGAAGCTTTCTTT. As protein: CASRSRYLDAEAFF.

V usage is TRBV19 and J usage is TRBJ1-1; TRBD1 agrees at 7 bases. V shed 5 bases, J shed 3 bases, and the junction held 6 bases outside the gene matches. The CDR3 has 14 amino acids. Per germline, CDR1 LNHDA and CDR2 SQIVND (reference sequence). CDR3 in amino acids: CASSSTGYYTEAFF. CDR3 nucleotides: TGTGCCAGTAGTTCGACAGGGTATTACACTGAAGCTTTCTTT.

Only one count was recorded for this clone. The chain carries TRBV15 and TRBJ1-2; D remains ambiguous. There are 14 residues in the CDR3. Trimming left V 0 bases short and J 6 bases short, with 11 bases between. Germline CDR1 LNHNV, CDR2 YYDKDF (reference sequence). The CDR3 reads CATSRDRNDNGYTF. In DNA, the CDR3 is TGTGCCACCAGCAGAGATCGAAACGACAATGGCTACACCTTC. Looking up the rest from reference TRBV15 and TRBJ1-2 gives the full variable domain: DAMVIQNPRYQVTQFGKPVTLSCSQTLNHNVMYWYQQKSSQAPKLLFHYYDKDFNNEADTPDNFQSRRPNTSFCFLDIRSPGLGDTAMYLCATSRDRNDNGYTFGSGTRLTVV.

CDR3 sequence: CASSLGRSLEAFF. As DNA, the CDR3 is TGTGCCAGCAGTTTAGGCAGGTCGCTTGAAGCTTTCTTT. The chain uses TRBV27 and TRBJ1-1, with D hard to call. This CDR3 comprises 13 residues. Trimming took 2 bases from V and 7 from J, leaving 11 bases between them. Germline-derived CDR1 and CDR2 are MNHEY and SMNVEV (reference sequence).

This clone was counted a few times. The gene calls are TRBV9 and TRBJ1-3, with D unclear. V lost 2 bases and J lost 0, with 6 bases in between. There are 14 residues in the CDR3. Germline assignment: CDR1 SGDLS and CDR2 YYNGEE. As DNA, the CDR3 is TGTGCCAGCAGCGTGGGGTCCTCTGGAAACACCATATATTTT. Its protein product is CASSVGSSGNTIYF.

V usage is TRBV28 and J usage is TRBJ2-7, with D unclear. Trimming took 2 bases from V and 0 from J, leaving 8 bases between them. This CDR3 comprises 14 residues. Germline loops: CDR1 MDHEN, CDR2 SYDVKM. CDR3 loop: CASSLQMSSYEQYF. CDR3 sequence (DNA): TGTGCCAGCAGTTTACAGATGAGCTCCTACGAGCAGTACTTC.

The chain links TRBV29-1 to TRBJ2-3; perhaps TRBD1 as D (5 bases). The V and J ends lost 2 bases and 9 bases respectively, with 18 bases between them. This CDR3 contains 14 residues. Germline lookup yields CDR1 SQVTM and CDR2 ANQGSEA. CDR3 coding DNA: TGCAGCGTTGAACCCCCAGGGAAGGGTCGAACGCAGTATTTT. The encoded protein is CSVEPPGKGRTQYF.

The CDR3 spells CASSKVAEQETQYF. DNA of the CDR3: TGTGCCAGCAGCAAGGTCGCAGAGCAAGAGACCCAGTACTTC. The V gene is TRBV5-6, the J gene TRBJ2-5; D uncertain. The germline gives CDR1 SGHDT, CDR2 YYEEEE. The V end lost 4 bases, the J end lost 2 bases, and 12 bases lay between the germline ends. The CDR3 runs to 14 residues.